A selection of T cell receptor beta chains follows, all from one sample in a study of vaccination and CD4 T cells after COVID-19. No antigens are known for them. MiXCR, run by TCRdb on the PCR reads, gives a single entry per CDR3 protein. The sample shows around 7,000 distinct CDR3 sequences, roughly 22% of them seen only once. The specimen was CD4+ T cells from blood, cultured in vitro, collected after SARS-CoV-2 vaccination. The receptor set was obtained from a human donor who had recovered from COVID-19. The CDR3 runs from the conserved cysteine through the conserved F or W. Fields, in order: V gene, clone size, D gene, J gene, CDR3 DNA, CDR3 protein. D genes are given only for firm matches. Where a row states a size, it is once, few, many or the class of an expanded clone; other rows omit it.

>TRBV4-1|.|.|TRBJ2-5
TGCGCCAGCAGCCAATCACCCCGGTGGGGGGGGGCCGGGGAGACCCAGTACTTC
CASSQSPRWGGAGETQYF
>TRBV6-2/TRBV6-3|medium-sized|TRBD1|TRBJ2-1
TGTGCCAGCACCCAGGGGGATTACAATGAGCAGTTCTTC
CASTQGDYNEQFF
>TRBV19|few|TRBD1|TRBJ1-2
TGTGCCAGTAGTATAGGGGGACAGCTCTATGGCTACACCTTC
CASSIGGQLYGYTF
>TRBV9|.|.|TRBJ2-7
TGTGCCAGCAGCGGAAATAGCGGTTTAGAGCAGTACTTC
CASSGNSGLEQYF
>TRBV20-1|medium-sized|TRBD1|TRBJ2-7
TGCAGTGCAGACCGGGACAGAGGCTACGAGCAGTACTTC
CSADRDRGYEQYF
>TRBV7-9|.|TRBD1|TRBJ1-5
TGTGCCAGCAGCTTGGGACAGGTCTTGGGGGGCAATCAGCCCCAGCATTTT
CASSLGQVLGGNQPQHF
>TRBV19|few|.|TRBJ1-6
TGTGCCAGTAGAAGGGAGTTCTATAATTCACCCCTCCACTTT
CASRREFYNSPLHF
>TRBV6-2/TRBV6-3|.|TRBD1|TRBJ2-5
TGTGCCAGCAGTTACTCCGGGACAGGGGGCGAGACCCAGTACTTC
CASSYSGTGGETQYF
>TRBV7-9|.|.|TRBJ2-7
TGTGCCAGCAGCTTAGCGGGAGGAGGCTACGAGCAGTACTTC
CASSLAGGGYEQYF
>TRBV2|.|TRBD1|TRBJ2-5
TGTGCCAGCAGTCTTGGACAGGGGGCGGGAGAGACCCAGTACTTC
CASSLGQGAGETQYF
>TRBV28|medium-sized|.|TRBJ1-1
TGTGCCAGCAGTTTTCGTACCCATGCTTTCTTT
CASSFRTHAFF
>TRBV10-3|.|TRBD2|TRBJ2-1
TGTGCCATCAGTATGACTAGCGGGAGTGGTAATGAGCAGTTCTTC
CAISMTSGSGNEQFF
>TRBV7-2|.|TRBD1|TRBJ2-2
TGTGCCAGCAGCCCCGGGACAGGGGTGGACACCGGGGAGCTGTTTTTT
CASSPGTGVDTGELFF
>TRBV20-1|.|TRBD1|TRBJ2-2
TGCAGTGCCGAAGGGGACAGGGGAACGGGGGAGCTGTTTTTT
CSAEGDRGTGELFF
>TRBV7-7|.|.|TRBJ2-1
TGTGCCAGCAGCTTATCTCAAAACAATGAGCAGTTCTTC
CASSLSQNNEQFF
>TRBV20-1|medium-sized|TRBD2|TRBJ2-1
TGCAGTGCTAGAGAGGGCGGGAGGGTAAATGAGCAGTTCTTC
CSAREGGRVNEQFF
>TRBV5-4|few|TRBD1|TRBJ2-7
TGTGCCAGCAGCATGACAGGGGCCACCAGCGAGCAGTACTTC
CASSMTGATSEQYF
>TRBV28|medium-sized|TRBD2|TRBJ2-7
TGTGCCTCGGGGGGAACCTACGAGCAGTACTTC
CASGGTYEQYF
>TRBV28|medium-sized|.|TRBJ2-7
TGTGCCAGCAGCCCAGCGGTCTCCTACGAGCAGTACTTC
CASSPAVSYEQYF
>TRBV28|medium-sized|.|TRBJ1-6
TGTGCCATTACCCGGGACGCGTCGGGGTCACCCCTCCACTTT
CAITRDASGSPLHF
>TRBV10-2|.|TRBD1|TRBJ2-6
TGCGCCAGCAGGGACGGGGACAGGGGACGTAATGGGGCCAACGTCCTGACTTTC
CASRDGDRGRNGANVLTF
>TRBV4-1|few|.|TRBJ2-5
TGCGCCAGCAGCCAAGCCCAGGGCTGGGAGACCCAGTACTTC
CASSQAQGWETQYF
>TRBV6-4|once|TRBD1|TRBJ2-1
TGTGCCAGCAGGAAGGACAGGGTGAGCAATGAGCAGTTCTTC
CASRKDRVSNEQFF
>TRBV4-1|.|.|TRBJ1-3
TGCGCCAGCAGTCAAAATACTGGAAACACCATATATTTT
CASSQNTGNTIYF
>TRBV6-5|.|.|TRBJ2-5
TGTGCCAGCAGTTATGGTTTTGAGGAACAAGAGACCCAGTACTTC
CASSYGFEEQETQYF
>TRBV25-1|.|.|TRBJ2-1
TGTGCCAGCTGGGACTTCTACAATGAGCAGTTCTTC
CASWDFYNEQFF
>TRBV20-1|.|.|TRBJ1-2
TGCAGTGCTCCCGGGCAGACAGACTATGGCTACACCTTC
CSAPGQTDYGYTF
>TRBV20-1|few|.|TRBJ2-3
TGCAGTGTCCATTCCACAGATACGCAGTATTTT
CSVHSTDTQYF
>TRBV6-1|few|TRBD1|TRBJ1-2
TGTGCCAGCAGTGAAGGGCAGGGGGCGGGCTATGGCTACACCTTC
CASSEGQGAGYGYTF
>TRBV20-1|few|TRBD1|TRBJ1-2
TGCAGTGCTAGGGGACAGGGGGCGCGGGGCTACACCTTC
CSARGQGARGYTF
>TRBV5-1|once|.|TRBJ2-6
TGCGCCAGCAGCTCAACATTAAGATCTGGGGCCAACGTCCTGACTTTC
CASSSTLRSGANVLTF
>TRBV7-2|few|.|TRBJ2-3
TGTGCCAGCAGCCTAAAGGGCTCTAGCACAGATACGCAGTATTTT
CASSLKGSSTDTQYF
>TRBV28|medium-sized|.|TRBJ2-7
TGTGCCAGCAGTTTGGCGGTTACCTACGAGCAGTACTTC
CASSLAVTYEQYF
>TRBV29-1|.|.|TRBJ1-2
TGCAGCGTTGAAGAGGTCTGGGCCATTCGGGGAGGCTACACCTTC
CSVEEVWAIRGGYTF
>TRBV6-1|.|.|TRBJ2-3
TGTGCCAGCAGAAGCTGGGGAGATACGCAGTATTTT
CASRSWGDTQYF
>TRBV5-1|.|TRBD2|TRBJ2-5
TGCGCCAGCAGCTCGGGGACTAGCGGGATCGGAGAGACCCAGTACTTC
CASSSGTSGIGETQYF
>TRBV20-1|medium-sized|TRBD1|TRBJ1-5
TGCAGTGCCCAGGGGGGCAATCAGCCCCAGCATTTT
CSAQGGNQPQHF
>TRBV5-4|.|.|TRBJ2-6
TGTGCCAGCAGCTTGGAGGGTGTTGTCTACCCTGGGGCCAACGTCCTGACTTTC
CASSLEGVVYPGANVLTF
>TRBV7-2|.|.|TRBJ2-2
TGTGCCAGCAGCACCCGAACTCTGACGAACACCGGGGAGCTGTTTTTT
CASSTRTLTNTGELFF
>TRBV20-1|medium-sized|.|TRBJ2-7
TGCAGTGCTGGGGACGGGACCTACGAGCAGTACTTC
CSAGDGTYEQYF
>TRBV7-6|medium-sized|.|TRBJ1-6
TGTGCCGTCTCTTTATTGAACAGGGATTCACCCCTCCACTTT
CAVSLLNRDSPLHF
>TRBV27|medium-sized|.|TRBJ2-5
TGTGCCAGCAGTCGGGACTCCAACCAAGAGACCCAGTACTTC
CASSRDSNQETQYF
>TRBV6-2/TRBV6-3|.|.|TRBJ2-1
TGTGCCAGCAGTTTACCCCACCTAGGAAATGAGCAGTTCTTC
CASSLPHLGNEQFF
>TRBV12-3/TRBV12-4|.|TRBD2|TRBJ2-7
TGTGCCAGCCGTGCGGCGGGAGAGGGGCACGAGCAGTACTTC
CASRAAGEGHEQYF
>TRBV12-3/TRBV12-4|few|.|TRBJ2-5
TGTGCCAGCAGTTTAGCTAGTCAAGAGACCCAGTACTTC
CASSLASQETQYF
>TRBV20-1|.|TRBD2|TRBJ2-1
TGCAGTGCTAGAGTTCTAGCGGCAACACTCCCCAAAACCTACAATGAGCAGTTCTTC
CSARVLAATLPKTYNEQFF
>TRBV10-3|.|TRBD1|TRBJ1-2
TGTGCCATCAAAGGACAGGAGTATGGCTACACCTTC
CAIKGQEYGYTF